This T cell receptor (beta chain) was recovered during a study of PD-1 blockade in classical Hodgkin lymphoma. Points from the study as a whole: By C4D1 there was a significant rise in CD4+ TCR diversity but not in CD8+ TCR diversity.

Here immunoSEQ multiplex PCR was the method, and the copy in TCRdb shows in-frame clones only, minus some. The sample has 40,000 to 45,000 clones; about 70% are singletons. Brentuximab vedotin exposure varied, and every patient relapsed after autologous stem cell transplantation. Patients had relapsed/refractory classical Hodgkin lymphoma with complete response, partial response or progressive disease as best response. Germline V lookup: CDR1 MDHEN, CDR2 SYDVKM. The CDR3 runs 14 residues. Trimming at V came to 4 bases and at J to 7 bases, leaving 4 bases not matched to a gene. Regarding this clone: The antigen is unknown.

Source: peripheral blood mononuclear cells (PBMCs), taken at baseline. The receptor comes from a human donor with classical Hodgkin lymphoma. The chain links TRBV28 to TRBJ1-2; 12 positions agree with TRBD1. As DNA, the CDR3 is TGTGCCAGCAGTTCCGGGACAGGGGGCTTTGGCTACACCTTC. It codes for CASSSGTGGFGYTF.